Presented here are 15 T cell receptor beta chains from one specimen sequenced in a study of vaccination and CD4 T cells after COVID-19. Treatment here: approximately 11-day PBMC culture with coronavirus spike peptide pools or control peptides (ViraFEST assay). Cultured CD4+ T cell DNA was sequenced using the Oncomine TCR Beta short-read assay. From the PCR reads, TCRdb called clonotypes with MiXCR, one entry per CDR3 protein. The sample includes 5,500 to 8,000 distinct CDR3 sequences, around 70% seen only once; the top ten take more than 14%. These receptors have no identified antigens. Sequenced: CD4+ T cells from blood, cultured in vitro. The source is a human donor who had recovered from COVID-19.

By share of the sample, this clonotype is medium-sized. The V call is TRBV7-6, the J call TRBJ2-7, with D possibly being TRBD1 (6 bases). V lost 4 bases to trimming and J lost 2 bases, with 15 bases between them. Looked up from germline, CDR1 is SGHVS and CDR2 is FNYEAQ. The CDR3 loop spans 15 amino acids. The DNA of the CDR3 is TGTGCCAGCAGCTCAGGGGTGCGGGCTACCTACGAGCAGTACTTC. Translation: CASSSGVRATYEQYF.

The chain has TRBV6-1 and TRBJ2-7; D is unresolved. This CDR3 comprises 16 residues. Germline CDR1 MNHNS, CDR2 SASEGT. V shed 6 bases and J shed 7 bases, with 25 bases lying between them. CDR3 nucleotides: TGTGCCAGCAGCCCTATCGGGTCGACGTCCTGGGGTGAGCAGTACTTC. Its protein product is CASSPIGSTSWGEQYF.

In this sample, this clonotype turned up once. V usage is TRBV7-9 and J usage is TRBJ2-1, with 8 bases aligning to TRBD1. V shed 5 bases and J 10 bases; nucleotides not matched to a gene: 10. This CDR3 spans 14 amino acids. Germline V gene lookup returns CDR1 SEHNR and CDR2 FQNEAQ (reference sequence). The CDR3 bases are TGTGCCAGCAGCGCCGGACAGGGCGGACAGGAGCAGTTCTTC. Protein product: CASSAGQGGQEQFF.

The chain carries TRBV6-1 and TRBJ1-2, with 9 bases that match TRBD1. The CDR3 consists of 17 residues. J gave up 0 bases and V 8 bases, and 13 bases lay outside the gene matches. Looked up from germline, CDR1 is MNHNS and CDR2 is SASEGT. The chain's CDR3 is CASSGRDRVSANYGYTF. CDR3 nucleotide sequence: TGTGCCAGCTCAGGACGGGACAGGGTGTCTGCTAACTATGGCTACACCTTC.

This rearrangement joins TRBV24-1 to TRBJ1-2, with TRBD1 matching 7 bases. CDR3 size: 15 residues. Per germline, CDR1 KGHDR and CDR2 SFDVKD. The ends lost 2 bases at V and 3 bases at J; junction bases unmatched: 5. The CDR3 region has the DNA TGTGCCACCAGTGATTCCCGACAGGGAGACTATGGCTACACCTTC. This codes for CATSDSRQGDYGYTF.

This CDR3 is CSARSRGAGETQYF. CDR3 bases: TGCAGTGCTAGATCCAGGGGGGCTGGAGAGACCCAGTACTTC. The gene calls are TRBV20-1 and TRBJ2-5; possibly TRBD1 for D (7 bases). The V gene's germline CDR1 is DFQATT and CDR2 SNEGSKA (reference sequence). Between the trimmed V and J ends, which lost 2 bases and 4 bases, there was a span of 14 bases. CDR3 length equals 14 residues.

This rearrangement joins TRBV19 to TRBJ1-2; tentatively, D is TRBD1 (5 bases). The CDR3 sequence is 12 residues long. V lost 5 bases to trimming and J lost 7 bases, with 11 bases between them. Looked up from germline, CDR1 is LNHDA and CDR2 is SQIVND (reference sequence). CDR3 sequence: CASSGRVGGYTF. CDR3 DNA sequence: TGTGCCAGTAGTGGCAGGGTGGGTGGCTACACCTTC.

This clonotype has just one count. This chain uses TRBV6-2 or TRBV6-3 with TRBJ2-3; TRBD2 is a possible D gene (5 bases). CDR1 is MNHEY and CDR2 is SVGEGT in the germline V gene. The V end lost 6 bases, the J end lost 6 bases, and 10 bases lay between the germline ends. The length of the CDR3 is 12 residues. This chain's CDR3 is CASSTTRDTQYF. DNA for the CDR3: TGTGCCAGCAGCACAACTAGGGATACGCAGTATTTT.

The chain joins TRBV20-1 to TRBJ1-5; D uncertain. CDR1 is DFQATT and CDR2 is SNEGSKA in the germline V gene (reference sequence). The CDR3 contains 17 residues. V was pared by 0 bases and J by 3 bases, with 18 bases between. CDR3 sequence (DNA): TGCAGTGCTAGAGAGGCCTTGGGTTACGGAATCAATCAGCCCCAGCATTTT. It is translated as CSAREALGYGINQPQHF.

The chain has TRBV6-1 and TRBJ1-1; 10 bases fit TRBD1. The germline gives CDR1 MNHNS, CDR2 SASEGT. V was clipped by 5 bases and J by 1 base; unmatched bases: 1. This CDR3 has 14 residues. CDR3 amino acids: CASSRDRGNTEAFF. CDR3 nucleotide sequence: TGTGCCAGCAGTCGGGACAGGGGGAACACTGAAGCTTTCTTT.

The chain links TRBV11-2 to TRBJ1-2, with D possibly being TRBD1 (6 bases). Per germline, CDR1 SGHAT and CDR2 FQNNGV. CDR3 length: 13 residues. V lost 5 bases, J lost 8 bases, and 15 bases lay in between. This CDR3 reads CASSTDRRTGYTF. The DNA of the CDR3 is TGTGCCAGCAGCACCGACAGGCGCACAGGCTACACCTTC.

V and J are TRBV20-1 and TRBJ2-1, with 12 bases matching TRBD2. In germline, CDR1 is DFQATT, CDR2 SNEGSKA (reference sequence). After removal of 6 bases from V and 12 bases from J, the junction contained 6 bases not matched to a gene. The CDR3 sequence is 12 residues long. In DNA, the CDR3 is TGCAGTGCCGCTACTAGCGGGAGGAGGCAGTTCTTC. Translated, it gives CSAATSGRRQFF.

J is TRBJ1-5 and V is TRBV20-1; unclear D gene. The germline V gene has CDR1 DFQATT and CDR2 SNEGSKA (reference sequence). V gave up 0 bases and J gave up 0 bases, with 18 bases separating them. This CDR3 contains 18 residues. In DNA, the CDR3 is TGCAGTGCTAGAGAGGCCGGTGCCCTGGGTTATAGCAATCAGCCCCAGCATTTT. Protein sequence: CSAREAGALGYSNQPQHF.

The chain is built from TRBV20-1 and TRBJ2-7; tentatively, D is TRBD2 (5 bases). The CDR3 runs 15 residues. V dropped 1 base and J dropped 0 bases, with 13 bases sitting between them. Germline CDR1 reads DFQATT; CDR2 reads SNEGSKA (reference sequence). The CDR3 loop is CSARGRQSYSYEQYF. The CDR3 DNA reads TGCAGTGCTAGAGGGAGGCAGAGTTACTCCTACGAGCAGTACTTC.

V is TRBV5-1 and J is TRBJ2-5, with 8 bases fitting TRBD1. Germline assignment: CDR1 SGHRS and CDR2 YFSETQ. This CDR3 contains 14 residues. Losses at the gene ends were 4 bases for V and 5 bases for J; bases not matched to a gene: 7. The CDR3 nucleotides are TGCGCCAGCAGCAGTCCGACAGGGGCGGAGACCCAGTACTTC. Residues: CASSSPTGAETQYF.